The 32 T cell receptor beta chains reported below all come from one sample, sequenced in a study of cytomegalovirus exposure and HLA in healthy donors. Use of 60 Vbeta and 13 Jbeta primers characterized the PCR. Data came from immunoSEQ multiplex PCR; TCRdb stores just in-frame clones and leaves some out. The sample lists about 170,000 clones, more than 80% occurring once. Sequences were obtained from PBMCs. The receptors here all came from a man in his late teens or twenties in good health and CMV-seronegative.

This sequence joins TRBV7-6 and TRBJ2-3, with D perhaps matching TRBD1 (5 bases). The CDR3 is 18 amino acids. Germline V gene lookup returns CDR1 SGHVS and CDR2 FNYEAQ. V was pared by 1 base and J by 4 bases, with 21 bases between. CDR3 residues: CASSLGNRQYGASDTQYF. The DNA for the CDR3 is TGTGCCAGCAGCTTAGGAAATAGGCAGTATGGGGCATCAGATACGCAGTATTTT. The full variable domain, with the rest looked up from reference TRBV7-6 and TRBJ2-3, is GAGVSQSPRYKVTKRGQDVALRCDPISGHVSLYWYRQALGQGPEFLTYFNYEAQQDKSGLPNDRFSAERPEGSISTLTIQRTEQRDSAMYRCASSLGNRQYGASDTQYFGPGTRLTVL.

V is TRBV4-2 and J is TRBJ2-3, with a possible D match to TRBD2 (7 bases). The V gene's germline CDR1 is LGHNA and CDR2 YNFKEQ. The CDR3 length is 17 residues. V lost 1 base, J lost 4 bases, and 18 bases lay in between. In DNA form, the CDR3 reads TGTGCCAGCAGCCAAGGTAGGGGGGGGCAGAAGGCAGATACGCAGTATTTT. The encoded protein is CASSQGRGGQKADTQYF.

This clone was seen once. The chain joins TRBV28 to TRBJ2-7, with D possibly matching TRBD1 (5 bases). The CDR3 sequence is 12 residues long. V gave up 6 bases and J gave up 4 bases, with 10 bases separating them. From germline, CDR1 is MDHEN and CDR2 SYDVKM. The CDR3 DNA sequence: TGTGCCAGCAGGAGAACAGGTTACGAGCAGTACTTC. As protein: CASRRTGYEQYF.

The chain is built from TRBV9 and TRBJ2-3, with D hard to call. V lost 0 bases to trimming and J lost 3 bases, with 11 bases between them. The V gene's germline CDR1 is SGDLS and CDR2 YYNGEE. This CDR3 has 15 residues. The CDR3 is CASSVGLVGTDTQYF. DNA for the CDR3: TGTGCCAGCAGCGTAGGTCTAGTCGGAACAGATACGCAGTATTTT. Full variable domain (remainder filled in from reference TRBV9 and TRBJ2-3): DSGVTQTPKHLITATGQRVTLRCSPRSGDLSVYWYQQSLDQGLQFLIQYYNGEERAKGNILERFSAQQFPDLHSELNLSSLELGDSALYFCASSVGLVGTDTQYFGPGTRLTVL.

CDR3 protein: CASSPKGGTEAFF. The CDR3 bases are TGTGCCAGCTCACCAAAGGGAGGCACTGAAGCTTTCTTT. The chain combines TRBV18 with TRBJ1-1; D call uncertain. V was clipped by 2 bases and J by 4 bases, with 8 bases between them. CDR1 and CDR2 from the germline V gene are KGHSH and LQKENI. The CDR3 is 13 amino acids.

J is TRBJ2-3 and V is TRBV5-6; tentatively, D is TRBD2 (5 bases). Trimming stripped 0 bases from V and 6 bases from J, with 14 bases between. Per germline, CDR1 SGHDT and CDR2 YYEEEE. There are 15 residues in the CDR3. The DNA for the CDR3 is TGTGCCAGCAGCTTGGGAGGGTTGGTACAGGATACGCAGTATTTT. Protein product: CASSLGGLVQDTQYF. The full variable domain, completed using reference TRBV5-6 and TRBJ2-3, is DAGVTQSPTHLIKTRGQQVTLRCSPKSGHDTVSWYQQALGQGPQFIFQYYEEEERQRGNFPDRFSGHQFPNYSSELNVNALLLGDSALYLCASSLGGLVQDTQYFGPGTRLTVL.

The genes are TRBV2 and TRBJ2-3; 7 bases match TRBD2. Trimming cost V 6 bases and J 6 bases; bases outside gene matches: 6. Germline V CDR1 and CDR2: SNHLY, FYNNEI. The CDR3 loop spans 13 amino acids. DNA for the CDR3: TGTGCCAGCAGCGACTTACTAGCGGATACGCAGTATTTT. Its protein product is CASSDLLADTQYF.

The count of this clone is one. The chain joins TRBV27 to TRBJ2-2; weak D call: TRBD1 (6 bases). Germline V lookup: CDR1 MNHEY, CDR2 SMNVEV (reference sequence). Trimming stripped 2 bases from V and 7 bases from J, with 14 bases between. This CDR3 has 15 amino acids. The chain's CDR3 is CASSLGTFGGGELFF. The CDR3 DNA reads TGTGCCAGCAGTTTAGGGACATTTGGAGGCGGGGAGCTGTTTTTT.

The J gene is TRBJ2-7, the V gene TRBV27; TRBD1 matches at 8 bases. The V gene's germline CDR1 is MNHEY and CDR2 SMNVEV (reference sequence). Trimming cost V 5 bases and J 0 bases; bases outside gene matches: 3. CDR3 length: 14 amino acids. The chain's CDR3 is CASSGTGYSYEQYF. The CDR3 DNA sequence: TGTGCCAGCAGTGGGACAGGTTACTCCTACGAGCAGTACTTC.

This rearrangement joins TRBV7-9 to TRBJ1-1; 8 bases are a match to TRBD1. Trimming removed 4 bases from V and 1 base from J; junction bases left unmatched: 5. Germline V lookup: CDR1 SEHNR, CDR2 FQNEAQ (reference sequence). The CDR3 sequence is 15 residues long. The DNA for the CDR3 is TGTGCCAGCAGCTCAAACAGGGGGGCGAACACTGAAGCTTTCTTT. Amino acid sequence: CASSSNRGANTEAFF.

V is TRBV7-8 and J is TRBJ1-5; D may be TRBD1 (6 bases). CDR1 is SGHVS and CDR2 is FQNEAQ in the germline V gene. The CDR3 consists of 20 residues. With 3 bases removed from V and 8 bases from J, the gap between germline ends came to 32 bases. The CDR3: CASSFRVMAPQTGGPKPQHF. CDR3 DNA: TGTGCCAGCAGCTTTAGAGTCATGGCTCCTCAAACTGGGGGCCCCAAGCCCCAGCATTTT. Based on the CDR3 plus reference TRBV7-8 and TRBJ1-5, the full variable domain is GAGVSQSPRYKVAKRGQDVALRCDPISGHVSLFWYQQALGQGPEFLTYFQNEAQLDKSGLPSDRFFAERPEGSVSTLKIQRTQQEDSAVYLCASSFRVMAPQTGGPKPQHFGDGTRLSIL.

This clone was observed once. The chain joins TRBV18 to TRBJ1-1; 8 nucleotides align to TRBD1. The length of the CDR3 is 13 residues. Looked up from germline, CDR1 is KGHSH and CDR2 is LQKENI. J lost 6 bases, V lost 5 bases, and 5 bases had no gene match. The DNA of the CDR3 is TGTGCCAGCTCAGCAGGGGGCGACGCTGAAGCTTTCTTT. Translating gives CASSAGGDAEAFF.

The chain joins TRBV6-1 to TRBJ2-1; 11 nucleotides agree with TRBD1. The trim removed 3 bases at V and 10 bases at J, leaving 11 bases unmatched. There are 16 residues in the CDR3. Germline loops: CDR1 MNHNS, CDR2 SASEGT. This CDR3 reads CASSDFPGTGGREQFF. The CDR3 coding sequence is TGTGCCAGCAGTGACTTCCCCGGGACAGGGGGAAGGGAGCAGTTCTTC.

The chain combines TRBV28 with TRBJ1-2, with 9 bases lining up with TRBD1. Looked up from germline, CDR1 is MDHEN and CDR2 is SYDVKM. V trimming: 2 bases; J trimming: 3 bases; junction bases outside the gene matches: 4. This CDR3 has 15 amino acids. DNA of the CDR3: TGTGCCAGCAGTTTAGTAGACAGGGGGTACTATGGCTACACCTTC. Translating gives CASSLVDRGYYGYTF.

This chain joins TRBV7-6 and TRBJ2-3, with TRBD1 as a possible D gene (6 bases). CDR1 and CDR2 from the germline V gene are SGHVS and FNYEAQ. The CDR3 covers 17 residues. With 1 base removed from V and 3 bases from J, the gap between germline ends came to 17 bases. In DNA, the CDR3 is TGTGCCAGCAGCTTAGGAAGGGCAGGGGCTTGGACAGATACGCAGTATTTT. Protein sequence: CASSLGRAGAWTDTQYF.

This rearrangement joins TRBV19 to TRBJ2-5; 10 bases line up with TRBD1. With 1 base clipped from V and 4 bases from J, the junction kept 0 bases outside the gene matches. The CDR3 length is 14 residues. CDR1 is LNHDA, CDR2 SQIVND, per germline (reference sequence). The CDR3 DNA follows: TGTGCCAGTAGTATAGGGACAGGGGGAGAGACCCAGTACTTC. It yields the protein CASSIGTGGETQYF.

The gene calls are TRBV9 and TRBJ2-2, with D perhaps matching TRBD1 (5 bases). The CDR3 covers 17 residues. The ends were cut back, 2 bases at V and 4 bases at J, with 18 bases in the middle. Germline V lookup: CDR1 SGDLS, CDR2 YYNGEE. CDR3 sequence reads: CASSVPGNGHSTGELFF. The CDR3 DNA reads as TGTGCCAGCAGCGTCCCCGGTAACGGACACTCCACCGGGGAGCTGTTTTTT.

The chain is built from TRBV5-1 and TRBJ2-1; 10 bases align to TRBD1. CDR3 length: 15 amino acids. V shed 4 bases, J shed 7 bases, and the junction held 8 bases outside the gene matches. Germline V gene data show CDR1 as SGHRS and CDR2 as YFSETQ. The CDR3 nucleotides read TGCGCCAGCAGCCCGGGACAGGGGTTCGGGAATGAGCAGTTCTTC. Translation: CASSPGQGFGNEQFF. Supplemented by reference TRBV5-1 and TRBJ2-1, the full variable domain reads KAGVTQTPRYLIKTRGQQVTLSCSPISGHRSVSWYQQTPGQGLQFLFEYFSETQRNKGNFPGRFSGRQFSNSRSEMNVSTLELGDSALYLCASSPGQGFGNEQFFGPGTRLTVL.

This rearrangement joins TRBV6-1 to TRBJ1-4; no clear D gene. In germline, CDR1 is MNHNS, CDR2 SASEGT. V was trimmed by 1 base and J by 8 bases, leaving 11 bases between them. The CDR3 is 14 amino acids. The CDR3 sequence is CASSEVFTREKLFF. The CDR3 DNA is TGTGCCAGCAGTGAAGTGTTCACACGCGAAAAACTGTTTTTT.

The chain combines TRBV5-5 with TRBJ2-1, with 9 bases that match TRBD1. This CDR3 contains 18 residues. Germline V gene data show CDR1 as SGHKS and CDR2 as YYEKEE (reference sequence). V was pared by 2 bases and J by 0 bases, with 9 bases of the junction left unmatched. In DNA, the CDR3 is TGTGCCAGCAGCTTCCTCCACCGGGACAGGGTCTCCTACAATGAGCAGTTCTTC. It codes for CASSFLHRDRVSYNEQFF. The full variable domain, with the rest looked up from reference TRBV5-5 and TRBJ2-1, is DAGVTQSPTHLIKTRGQQVTLRCSPISGHKSVSWYQQVLGQGPQFIFQYYEKEERGRGNFPDRFSARQFPNYSSELNVNALLLGDSALYLCASSFLHRDRVSYNEQFFGPGTRLTVL.

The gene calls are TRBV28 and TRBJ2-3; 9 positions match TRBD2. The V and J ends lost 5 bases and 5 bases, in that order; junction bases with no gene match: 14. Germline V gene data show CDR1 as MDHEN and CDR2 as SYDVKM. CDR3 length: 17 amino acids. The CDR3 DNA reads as TGTGCCAGCAGTCTTCCCTTTGCGGGAGGGTCGGAAGATACGCAGTATTTT. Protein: CASSLPFAGGSEDTQYF.

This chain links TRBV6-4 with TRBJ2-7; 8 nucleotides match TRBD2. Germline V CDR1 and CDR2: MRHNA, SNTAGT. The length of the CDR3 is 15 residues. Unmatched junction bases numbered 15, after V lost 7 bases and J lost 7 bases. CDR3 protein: CASIQRGGREGEQYF. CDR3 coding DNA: TGTGCCAGCATTCAACGAGGTGGACGGGAGGGTGAGCAGTACTTC.

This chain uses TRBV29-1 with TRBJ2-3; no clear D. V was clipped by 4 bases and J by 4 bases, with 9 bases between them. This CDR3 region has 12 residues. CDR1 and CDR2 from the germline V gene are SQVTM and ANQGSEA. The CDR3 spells CSVARSPDTQYF. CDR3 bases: TGCAGCGTTGCTAGATCGCCAGATACGCAGTATTTT.

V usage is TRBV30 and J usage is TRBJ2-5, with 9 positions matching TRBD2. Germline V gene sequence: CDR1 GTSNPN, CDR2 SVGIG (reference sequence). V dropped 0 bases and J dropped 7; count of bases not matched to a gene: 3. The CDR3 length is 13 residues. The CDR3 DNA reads TGTGCCTGGAGTGTAGGCGGGGGGGGGACCCAGTACTTC. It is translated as CAWSVGGGGTQYF.

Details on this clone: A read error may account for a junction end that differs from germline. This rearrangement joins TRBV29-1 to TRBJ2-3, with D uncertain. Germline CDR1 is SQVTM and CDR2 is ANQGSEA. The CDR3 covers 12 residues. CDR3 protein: CSGDDLIDAQYF. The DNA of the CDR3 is TGCAGCGGAGATGATCTAATAGATGCGCAGTATTTT.

CDR3 sequence reads: CASSLVSGSDEQFF. As DNA, the CDR3 is TGTGCCAGCAGCTTAGTGAGCGGGAGCGATGAGCAGTTCTTC. The chain recombines TRBV11-3 with TRBJ2-1; 8 bases map to TRBD2. V was clipped by 1 base and J by 8 bases; unmatched bases: 4. This CDR3 comprises 14 residues. From germline, CDR1 is SGHNT and CDR2 YENEEA.

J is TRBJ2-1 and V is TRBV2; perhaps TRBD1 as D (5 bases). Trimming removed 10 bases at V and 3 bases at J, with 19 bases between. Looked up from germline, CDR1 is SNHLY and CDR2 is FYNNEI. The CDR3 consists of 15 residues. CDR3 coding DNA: TGTGCCACCGGTGTAGGGGCATTGGTCTACAATGAGCAGTTCTTC. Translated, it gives CATGVGALVYNEQFF.

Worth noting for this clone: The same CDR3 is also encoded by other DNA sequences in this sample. CDR3 bases: TGCAGCGTTGTAAGACGACTAGCGTATGAGCAGTTCTTC. Its translation is CSVVRRLAYEQFF. J is TRBJ2-1 and V is TRBV29-1; 8 bases agree with TRBD2. Germline-derived CDR1 and CDR2 are SQVTM and ANQGSEA. V dropped 4 bases and J dropped 8; count of bases not matched to a gene: 7. This CDR3 region has 13 residues.

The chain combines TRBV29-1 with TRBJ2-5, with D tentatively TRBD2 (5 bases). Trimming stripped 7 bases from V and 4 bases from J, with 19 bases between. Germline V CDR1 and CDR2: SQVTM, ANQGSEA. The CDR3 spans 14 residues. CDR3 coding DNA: TGCAGCGCCCGAAGACCCGTCGGAGGAGAGACCCAGTACTTC. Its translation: CSARRPVGGETQYF.

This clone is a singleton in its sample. CDR3 in DNA: TGTGCCCGAGACAGGGGAGAGTACTCTGGGGCCAACGTCCTGACTTTC. It specifies CARDRGEYSGANVLTF. The genes are TRBV30 and TRBJ2-6; 8 bases agree with TRBD1. The CDR3 is 16 residues long. The J segment lost 0 bases and the V segment lost 8 bases, leaving 9 bases of the junction unmatched. CDR1 is GTSNPN, CDR2 SVGIG, per germline (reference sequence).

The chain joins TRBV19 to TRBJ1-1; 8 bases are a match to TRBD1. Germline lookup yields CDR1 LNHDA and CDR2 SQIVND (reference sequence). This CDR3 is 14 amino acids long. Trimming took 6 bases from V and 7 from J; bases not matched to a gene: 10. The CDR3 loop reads CASSRDRGEDEAFF. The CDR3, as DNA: TGTGCCAGTAGCAGAGACAGGGGCGAAGATGAAGCTTTCTTT.

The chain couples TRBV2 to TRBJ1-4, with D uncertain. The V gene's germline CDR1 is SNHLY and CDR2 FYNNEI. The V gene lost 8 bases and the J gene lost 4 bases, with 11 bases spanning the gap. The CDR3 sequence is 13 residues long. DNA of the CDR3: TGTGCCAGCGGCGCGGGGTTTAATGAAAAACTGTTTTTT. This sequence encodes CASGAGFNEKLFF.